This T cell receptor beta chain was obtained from a study of cytomegalovirus exposure and HLA in healthy donors. A multiplex PCR was run with 60 Vbeta primers and 13 Jbeta primers. The assay was immunoSEQ multiplex PCR, and TCRdb's table has in-frame clones only and misses some. Counted here are around 170,000 clones, roughly three quarters occurring once; the ten biggest clones make up over 2%. General observations from the study: An analysis done earlier found most TCR beta V segments productive about 87% or about 30% of the time.

This clone was detected once. Its antigen is still unknown. Sequencing input: PBMCs. The receptor comes from a woman aged 25 to 39 in good health and CMV-seropositive.

In DNA form, the CDR3 reads TGCAGTGCTAGCGTTATCGGGGGCTACACCTTC. Residues: CSASVIGGYTF. The chain has TRBV20-1 and TRBJ1-2; D unresolved. This CDR3 comprises 11 residues. The germline CDR1 and CDR2 sequences are DFQATT and SNEGSKA (reference sequence). V lost 3 bases and J 8 bases, leaving 10 bases between the germline ends.